The rows below give T cell receptor beta chains drawn from one sample of a study of beta chain features in type 1 diabetes. The repertoire was sequenced with immunoSEQ multiplex PCR; TCRdb's copy has only in-frame clones and lacks some. The sample records about 240,000 clones, 11% to 15% being singletons. Sequencing was done on a sample of naive CD4+ T cells from blood. Source of these receptors: a man aged 25-45 years with type 1 diabetes. The CDR3 runs from the conserved cysteine through the conserved F or W. The D gene is left open where the match is weak. Size is omitted from some rows. Given values are once, few, many or a class for expanded clones.

V gene	clone size	J gene	D gene	CDR3 protein	CDR3 DNA
TRBV19	few	TRBJ1-2	.	CASRRGSNYGYTF	TGTGCCAGTCGGCGGGGGTCTAACTATGGCTACACCTTC
TRBV7-2	.	TRBJ2-3	TRBD1	CASSSDRASTDTQYF	TGTGCCAGCAGCAGTGACAGGGCTAGCACAGATACGCAGTATTTT
TRBV25-1	few	TRBJ2-1	.	CASSEAALAVMFFF	TGTGCCAGCAGTGAAGCGGCTTTAGCGGTTATGTTCTTCTTC
TRBV10-3	few	TRBJ2-7	TRBD1	CAIAYTGDEQYF	TGTGCCATCGCATACACAGGGGACGAGCAGTACTTC
TRBV21-1	few	TRBJ2-2	.	CASSNAHAGELFF	TGTGCCAGCAGCAACGCGCACGCCGGGGAGCTGTTTTTT
TRBV30	few	TRBJ2-7	.	CAWGGRYEQYF	TGTGCCTGGGGCGGCCGGTACGAGCAGTACTTC
TRBV18	.	TRBJ2-7	TRBD1	CASSGDRGPYEQYF	TGTGCCAGCTCAGGAGACAGGGGGCCCTACGAGCAGTACTTC
TRBV25-1	few	TRBJ2-7	TRBD1	CASSDHGQVGEQYF	TGTGCCAGCAGTGATCATGGACAGGTCGGCGAGCAGTACTTC
TRBV30	.	TRBJ2-3	TRBD1	CAWSGGTGYTDTQYF	TGTGCCTGGAGTGGCGGGACAGGGTACACAGATACGCAGTATTTT
TRBV4-1	.	TRBJ2-7	.	CASSQGGGGKQYF	TGCGCCAGCAGCCAAGGCGGGGGCGGGAAGCAGTACTTC
TRBV29-1	few	TRBJ2-5	TRBD2	CTTSRLAGRQTQYF	TGCACCACATCTCGACTAGCGGGGAGGCAGACCCAGTACTTC
TRBV9	.	TRBJ2-1	TRBD2	CASSVAGPGLRYNEQFF	TGTGCCAGCAGCGTAGCCGGACCGGGACTACGATACAATGAGCAGTTCTTC
TRBV29-1	.	TRBJ2-1	.	CSLISPSYNEQFF	TGCAGCCTTATTTCCCCCTCCTACAATGAGCAGTTCTTC
TRBV29-1	.	TRBJ1-1	.	CSVLRNTEAFF	TGCAGCGTCCTGCGGAACACTGAAGCTTTCTTT
TRBV6-6	.	TRBJ2-1	TRBD1	CASSYPEGQGDEQFF	TGTGCCAGCAGTTACCCCGAAGGACAGGGCGATGAGCAGTTCTTC
TRBV4-1	few	TRBJ1-2	TRBD1	CASSQVRTGGISNYGYTF	TGCGCCAGCAGCCAAGTCCGGACAGGGGGCATATCCAACTATGGCTACACCTTC
TRBV15	few	TRBJ2-2	TRBD1	CATSSYGMGQGASGELFF	TGTGCCACCAGCAGCTATGGGATGGGACAGGGGGCTTCCGGGGAGCTGTTTTTT
TRBV29-1	.	TRBJ2-7	TRBD2	CSARKGSGGEREQYF	TGCAGCGCTAGAAAGGGCAGCGGGGGCGAGCGCGAGCAGTACTTC
TRBV14	.	TRBJ2-7	TRBD1	CASRETGTGSYEQYF	TGTGCCAGCAGAGAGACCGGGACAGGGTCCTACGAGCAGTACTTC
TRBV5-1	.	TRBJ1-2	TRBD1	CASSSMTGAFYGYTF	TGCGCCAGCAGCTCGATGACAGGGGCCTTCTATGGCTACACCTTC
TRBV5-4	.	TRBJ2-5	.	CASHSLYSGAGGETQYF	TGTGCCAGCCATTCACTCTATTCAGGAGCGGGTGGAGAGACCCAGTACTTC
TRBV9	.	TRBJ1-1	.	CASSVGQGGVNTEAFF	TGTGCCAGCAGCGTAGGGCAGGGAGGAGTAAACACTGAAGCTTTCTTT
TRBV28	.	TRBJ2-7	.	CASSPGPHEQYF	TGTGCCAGCAGCCCAGGGCCCCACGAGCAGTACTTC
TRBV19	.	TRBJ1-2	TRBD1	CASKVRDSYGYTF	TGTGCCAGTAAAGTACGGGACAGCTATGGCTACACCTTC
TRBV21-1	.	TRBJ2-4	.	CASSTRGSQNIQYF	TGTGCCAGCAGCACTCGGGGGAGCCAAAACATTCAGTACTTC
TRBV5-4	few	TRBJ2-3	.	CASSPPGTSTDTQYF	TGTGCCAGCAGCCCCCCAGGGACTAGCACAGATACGCAGTATTTT
TRBV6-6	few	TRBJ1-5	TRBD1	CASRATGLGQPQHF	TGTGCCAGCAGGGCGACAGGGTTAGGTCAGCCCCAGCATTTT
TRBV5-4	.	TRBJ2-1	.	CASSHPDPGSYNEQFF	TGTGCCAGCAGTCACCCGGATCCAGGGTCCTACAATGAGCAGTTCTTC
TRBV12-5	.	TRBJ2-3	.	CASVRRVVADTQYF	TGTGCTAGTGTCCGCAGGGTTGTCGCAGATACGCAGTATTTT
TRBV29-1	few	TRBJ2-1	TRBD1	CSTGTGGNEQFF	TGCAGCACAGGGACAGGGGGGAATGAGCAGTTCTTC
TRBV29-1	.	TRBJ1-1	TRBD1	CSVEGTENTEAFF	TGCAGCGTTGAGGGGACAGAGAACACTGAAGCTTTCTTT
TRBV2	.	TRBJ1-5	.	CASSVGGGQPQHF	TGTGCCAGCAGTGTGGGGGGTGGCCAGCCCCAGCATTTT
TRBV7-2	.	TRBJ1-5	.	CASSYDSDSNQPQHF	TGTGCCAGCAGCTACGACAGTGATAGCAATCAGCCCCAGCATTTT
TRBV5-4	few	TRBJ2-3	TRBD2	CASSLVLAPSTDTQYF	TGTGCCAGCAGCTTAGTACTAGCGCCGAGCACAGATACGCAGTATTTT
TRBV5-1	few	TRBJ2-1	TRBD2	CASSPGTSGYNEQFF	TGCGCCAGCAGCCCCGGGACTAGCGGGTACAATGAGCAGTTCTTC